Included here is one TCR beta chain sequence, with context. This clonotype occurred a few times. The target of this receptor is not known. Per-base qualities were not stored, and no clone one base away is much larger. This record belongs to a study of MAIT cells during Salmonella Paratyphi A infection listed by TCRdb under 2017. With respect to the entire study: Adult volunteers aged 18 to 60 swallowed one dose of 1-5x10^3 CFU of S. Paratyphi A strain NVGH308. Starting at diagnosis, diagnosed volunteers were given ciprofloxacin 500 mg twice a day for 14 days. Beyond this particular receptor, the publication reports: Although the availability of volunteer samples limited sample sizes, the sizes were judged adequate for detecting differences between groups. A significant decrease in the space occupied by over-represented MAIT clonotypes was found from baseline to mid-infection (around 0.15 to 0.10), whereas no significant post-infection difference was found. Diagnosed volunteers showed more expansion or contraction among top five MAIT clonotypes than healthy controls (roughly 0.56 versus 0.12), suggesting infection-driven repertoire reshaping. MAIT TRBV usage was oligoclonal with a preference for TRBV20 and TRBV6, and infection appeared not to change this usage.

Libraries were prepared through 5' RACE. Two rounds of PCR with Phusion High-Fidelity polymerase amplified TCRbeta, with sample-specific barcodes added in the primers. Template-switch cDNA synthesis with SMARTScribe reverse transcriptase and a TRBC-specific primer was used to generate TCRbeta libraries. After barcoding, samples were pooled and then prepared using the NEBNext Ultra DNA Library Prep Kit for Illumina. Sequencing of libraries was performed on an Illumina MiSeq with the MiSeq reagent kit v2, 300 cycles. As for the authors' bioinformatics: Reads were demultiplexed by barcode with Jemultiplexer and were aligned with MiTCR using default parameters. Non-functional sequences were filtered out with VDJtools, and clonotypes were defined by amino acid sequence, with frequencies based on assigned sequence reads. In the clonal space homeostasis analysis, clonotypes were binned by frequency as over-represented (0.05-1), large, medium and small. TCRdb's own reprocessing of the public reads used fastp at Q25 and MiXCR and kept productive beta chains. Rows matching on CDR3 protein sequence are summarized as one entry with the most common DNA and genes. In this record, the V and J calls reflect TCRdb's handling and not the investigators' own analysis. Within this sample are about 600 distinct CDR3 sequences, with about 33% of them counted one time only. Around 25% of the sample goes to the ten largest clones.

The sample's time point label, decoded: mid-infection, around enteric fever diagnosis. MAIT cells were defined as Valpha7.2+ CD161+ T cells and identified and sorted by flow cytometry. In 6 or 7 volunteers who developed enteric fever after controlled oral challenge with live Salmonella Paratyphi A, circulating MAIT cell TCRbeta repertoires were profiled over time. Every diagnosed volunteer provided MAIT cell samples at three timepoints: pre-infection, mid-infection and post-infection. Enteric fever was diagnosed on the basis of Paratyphi A bacteremia and/or persistent fever above 38 degrees C lasting more than 12 hours. Challenged volunteers were diagnosed with infection between day 4 and day 7 after challenge. For RNA extraction, between about 5,000 and 11,000 MAIT cells per sample were sorted directly into RNAqueous-Micro lysis buffer. Lymphoprep gradient centrifugation was used to isolate peripheral blood mononuclear cells from blood samples and leukocyte cones. A BD FACSAria Fusion or BD FACSAria III sorter was used for cell sorting.

The CDR3 runs 12 residues from the cysteine to the phenylalanine. Kept here is only the CDR3 DNA, which spans 36 bases and is read in frame from base 1. CDR1 is given as DFQATT and CDR2 as SNEGSKA, both from the germline V gene (reference sequence). V sheds 2 bases and J sheds 5 bases, leaving 7 bases between their ends. The source of this sequence is a person between 18 and 69 years old who was deliberately infected with Salmonella Paratyphi A in a paratyphoid fever challenge study. This sequence uses TRBV20-1 and TRBJ2-1; the D gene is unclear. Sample: MAIT cells from PBMCs, taken at the middle sampling point of the challenge study. Read as DNA, the sequence is TGCAGTGCTAGACGACTTGACAATGAGCAGTTCTTC. This yields the protein CSARRLDNEQFF.